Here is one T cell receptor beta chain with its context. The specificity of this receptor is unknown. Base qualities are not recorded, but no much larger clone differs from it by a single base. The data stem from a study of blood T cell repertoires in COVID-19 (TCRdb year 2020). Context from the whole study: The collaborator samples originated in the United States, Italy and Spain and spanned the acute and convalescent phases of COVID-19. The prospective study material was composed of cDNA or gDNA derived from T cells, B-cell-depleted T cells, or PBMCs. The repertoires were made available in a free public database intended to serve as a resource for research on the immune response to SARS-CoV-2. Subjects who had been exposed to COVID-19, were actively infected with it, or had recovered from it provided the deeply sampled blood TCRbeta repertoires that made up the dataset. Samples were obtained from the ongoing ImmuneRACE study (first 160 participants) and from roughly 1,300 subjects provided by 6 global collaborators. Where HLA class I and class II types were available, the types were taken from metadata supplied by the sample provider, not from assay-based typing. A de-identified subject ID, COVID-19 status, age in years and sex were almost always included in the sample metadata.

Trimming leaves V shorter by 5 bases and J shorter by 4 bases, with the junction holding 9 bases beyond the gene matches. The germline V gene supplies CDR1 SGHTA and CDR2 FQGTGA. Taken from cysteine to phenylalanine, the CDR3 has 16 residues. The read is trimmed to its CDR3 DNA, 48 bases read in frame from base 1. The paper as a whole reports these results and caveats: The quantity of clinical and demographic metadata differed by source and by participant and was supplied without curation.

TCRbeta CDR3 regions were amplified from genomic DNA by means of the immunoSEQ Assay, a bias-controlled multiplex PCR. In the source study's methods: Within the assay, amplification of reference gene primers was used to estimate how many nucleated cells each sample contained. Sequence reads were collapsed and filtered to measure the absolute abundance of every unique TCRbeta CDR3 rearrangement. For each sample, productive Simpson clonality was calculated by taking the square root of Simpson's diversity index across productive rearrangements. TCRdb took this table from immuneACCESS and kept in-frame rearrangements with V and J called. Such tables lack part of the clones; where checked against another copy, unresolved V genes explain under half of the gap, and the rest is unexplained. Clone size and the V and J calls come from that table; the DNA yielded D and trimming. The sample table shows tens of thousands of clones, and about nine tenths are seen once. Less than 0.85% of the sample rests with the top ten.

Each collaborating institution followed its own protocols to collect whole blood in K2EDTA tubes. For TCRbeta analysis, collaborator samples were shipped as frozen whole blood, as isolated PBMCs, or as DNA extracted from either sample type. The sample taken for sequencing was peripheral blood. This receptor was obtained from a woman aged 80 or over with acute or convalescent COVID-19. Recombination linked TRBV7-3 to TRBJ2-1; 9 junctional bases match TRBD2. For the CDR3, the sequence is CASSPTGAGGYNEQFF. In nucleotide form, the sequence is TGTGCCAGCAGCCCAACTGGGGCGGGAGGGTACAATGAGCAGTTCTTC.